This T cell receptor beta chain emerged from a study of T cell repertoires in cytomegalovirus infection. MiXCR, run by TCRdb on the reads, gives a single entry per CDR3 protein. The sample yields some 450,000 distinct CDR3 sequences, roughly 30% seen once. Details on this clonotype: This may arise from a read error, as a much more abundant clone is one base away.

Trimming at V came to 5 bases and at J to 7 bases, leaving 18 bases not matched to a gene. CDR1 SGHAT and CDR2 FQNNGV come from the germline V gene. The CDR3 loop spans 19 amino acids. The J gene is TRBJ2-2, the V gene TRBV11-2, with TRBD1 matching 11 bases. The receptor comes from a human donor in good health (CMV status not recorded). Some clones in this sample may be carry-over from other donors' samples. Sample: PBMCs. CDR3 in amino acids: CASSRHPTGGQGVGGELFF. Here the CDR3 DNA reads TGTGCCAGCAGCCGACATCCGACAGGGGGACAGGGGGTCGGCGGGGAGCTGTTTTTT. Complete variable domain (other parts from reference TRBV11-2 and TRBJ2-2): EAGVAQSPRYKIIEKRQSVAFWCNPISGHATLYWYQQILGQGPKLLIQFQNNGVVDDSQLPKDRFSAERLKGVDSTLKIQPAKLEDSAVYLCASSRHPTGGQGVGGELFFGEGSRLTVL.